This T cell receptor beta chain stems from a study of shared clonotypes between healthy human individuals. Study at large: The people who gave samples were a couple of women and a few men aged 18 to 49.

Unsorted PBMC replicate PCRs used 300 ng DNA, 32,000 or so T cell genomes. TCRdb keeps only in-frame clones here, not all; method: immunoSEQ multiplex PCR. The table shows fewer than 500,000 clones, with nearly 80% occurring only once. CDR3 length: 16 amino acids. Per the germline V gene, CDR1 is SGHNT and CDR2 is YYREEE (reference sequence). Losses at the gene ends were 4 bases for V and 2 bases for J; bases not matched to a gene: 7. J is TRBJ2-2 and V is TRBV5-4, with TRBD2 identical over 8 bases. Sequenced: PBMCs. This receptor was taken from a woman in her thirties or forties in good health. Some clones in this sample may be carry-over from other donors' samples. CDR3 in DNA: TGTGCCAGCAGCCCGATTAGCGGGGATAACACCGGGGAGCTGTTTTTT. Encoded protein: CASSPISGDNTGELFF.